Listed below are T cell receptor beta chains from one sample, sequenced in a study of shared clonotypes between healthy human individuals. Clones were sequenced by immunoSEQ multiplex PCR, and TCRdb holds only the in-frame ones, with some missing. The data contain over 2 million clones, just under 95% of them seen just once; the ten biggest clones take up 0.9% to 1.3%. The source material was naive CD8+ T cells sorted from blood. The source is a man between 18 and 29 years old in good health. Both conserved end residues are part of each CDR3. D genes are given only for firm matches. Clone size appears in some rows only: once, few, many, or a class for an expanded clone.

d_call,clone_size,cdr3_length,v_call,cdr3_aa
NA,NA,12,TRBV28,CASSLLGTEQYF
TRBD2,NA,14,TRBV9,CASSVSSGPYEQYF
TRBD1,NA,15,TRBV29-1,CSVEDPWDREETQYF
NA,NA,12,TRBV2,CASSIPNQPQHF
NA,NA,15,TRBV4-1,CASSQERDFFSTQYF
NA,NA,12,TRBV7-9,CASSLAGPEAFF
NA,NA,14,TRBV5-6,CASSFGTGQETQYF
TRBD2,NA,17,TRBV28,CASSLLLAGEGTDTQYF
NA,NA,13,TRBV30,CAHGQDYNSPLHF
NA,NA,13,TRBV7-9,CASSLAYSNGYTF
TRBD1,NA,15,TRBV5-1,CASSSRGQGNTEAFF
TRBD1,NA,15,TRBV11-2,CASTNLGTGDYEQYF
NA,NA,12,TRBV9,CASSVDLGEQYF
TRBD1,NA,18,TRBV4-1,CASSPPGHGQGKNNEQFF
NA,NA,12,TRBV2,CASRAGNTEAFF
NA,NA,14,TRBV25-1,CASSVFANTGELFF
NA,once,15,TRBV4-1,CASSQATSYNSPLHF
NA,NA,18,TRBV28,CASSFSPTLGDIYYGYTF
TRBD1,NA,13,TRBV9,CASSAGGEETQYF
NA,NA,15,TRBV5-1,CASSYGQTSSYEQYF
NA,NA,13,TRBV10-2,CASSEEGHQPQHF
TRBD2,NA,15,TRBV2,CASSEAPGLGYEQYF